A selection of T cell receptor beta chains follows, all from one sample in a study of blood T cell repertoires in COVID-19. Repertoires were generated with immunoSEQ multiplex PCR, while TCRdb's copy carries only in-frame clones and drops some. The data contain approximately 210,000 clones, more than 70% of them seen just once; the ten biggest clones take up approximately 4.3%. The sample comprised PBMCs or T cells enriched from blood (not recorded which). These TCRs come from a man younger than 45 with acute COVID-19. Each CDR3 is given without its conserved first and last residue. Fields, in order: V gene, J gene, CDR3 protein.

V gene: TRBV19
J gene: TRBJ2-3
CDR3 protein: ASSTSTDTQY

V gene: TRBV5-6
J gene: TRBJ1-1
CDR3 protein: ASSLRTGPGTEAF

V gene: TRBV12-3/TRBV12-4
J gene: TRBJ1-1
CDR3 protein: ASSLRPGAEAF

V gene: TRBV11-2
J gene: TRBJ2-5
CDR3 protein: ASRFRPSGGAEQETQY

V gene: TRBV24-1
J gene: TRBJ1-4
CDR3 protein: ATSDSMSGKLF

V gene: TRBV5-1
J gene: TRBJ1-6
CDR3 protein: ASSSDRENSPLH

V gene: TRBV10-1
J gene: TRBJ1-1
CDR3 protein: ASSESRGDRMNTEAF

V gene: TRBV21-1
J gene: TRBJ1-2
CDR3 protein: ASSKSYQDNYGYT

V gene: TRBV29-1
J gene: TRBJ1-1
CDR3 protein: SAPSGQGVMNTEAF

V gene: TRBV27
J gene: TRBJ2-5
CDR3 protein: ASSLWDRGETQY

V gene: TRBV14
J gene: TRBJ1-6
CDR3 protein: ASSQGGINSPLH

V gene: TRBV28
J gene: TRBJ1-3
CDR3 protein: ASSFRGPGNTIY

V gene: TRBV5-4
J gene: TRBJ1-2
CDR3 protein: ASSLVQGLSGYT

V gene: TRBV7-9
J gene: TRBJ2-1
CDR3 protein: ASSLEWGVEQF

V gene: TRBV9
J gene: TRBJ2-2
CDR3 protein: ASSVVNGELF

V gene: TRBV6-5
J gene: TRBJ2-1
CDR3 protein: ASWWTSGGNEQF

V gene: TRBV5-1
J gene: TRBJ2-1
CDR3 protein: ASSKGTEEEGQF

V gene: TRBV2
J gene: TRBJ2-7
CDR3 protein: ASGGTIFSYEQY

V gene: TRBV29-1
J gene: TRBJ2-7
CDR3 protein: SVASDRGSYEQY

V gene: TRBV6-6
J gene: TRBJ1-2
CDR3 protein: ASSYRLLDGYT

V gene: TRBV4-1
J gene: TRBJ1-2
CDR3 protein: ASSPSGAATNYGYT

V gene: TRBV12-3/TRBV12-4
J gene: TRBJ1-5
CDR3 protein: ASSADRGQPQH

V gene: TRBV2
J gene: TRBJ1-6
CDR3 protein: ASSERGRNSPLH

V gene: TRBV19
J gene: TRBJ1-5
CDR3 protein: ASSMQGVGQPQH

V gene: TRBV7-9
J gene: TRBJ2-7
CDR3 protein: ASSGDSTRGEQY

V gene: TRBV5-1
J gene: TRBJ2-5
CDR3 protein: ASSVLAGPQETQY

V gene: TRBV10-3
J gene: TRBJ1-2
CDR3 protein: AISERRQGGGYT

V gene: TRBV29-1
J gene: TRBJ1-6
CDR3 protein: SVGADNSPLH

V gene: TRBV6-5
J gene: TRBJ1-2
CDR3 protein: ASSNLMGGYT

V gene: TRBV19
J gene: TRBJ1-2
CDR3 protein: ASRTQGGYGYT

V gene: TRBV5-1
J gene: TRBJ2-3
CDR3 protein: ASSLERATDTQY

V gene: TRBV27
J gene: TRBJ2-6
CDR3 protein: ASSSPGQGKSGANVLT

V gene: TRBV5-1
J gene: TRBJ2-7
CDR3 protein: ASSLGTVASLREQY